These T cell receptor beta chains were read from a single sample in a study of OX40 agonist ivuxolimab in advanced cancers. This table comes from immunoSEQ multiplex PCR, and its TCRdb copy is limited to in-frame clones, with some not included. The sample has 55,000 to 85,000 clones, 87% seen once. The sequencing used CD4+ or CD8+ T cells sorted from blood, collected in a trial of the OX40 agonist ivuxolimab. The receptors were sampled from an adult with an advanced solid tumor such as melanoma, head and neck, liver or kidney cancer. Each CDR3 is given with its conserved first and last residue. The D gene is left open where the match is weak. The size of a clone is reported for some rows only, either as once, few or many, or as a class for expanded clones.

d_call j_call v_call clone_size cdr3_nt cdr3_aa
TRBD1 TRBJ1-1 TRBV18 - TGTGCCAGCTCACCCCCCTCAGGACAGGGCAACACTGAAGCTTTCTTT CASSPPSGQGNTEAFF
- TRBJ1-4 TRBV27 once TGTGCCAGCAGTTGGGGCCCAGGTCCGGAAAAACTGTTTTTT CASSWGPGPEKLFF
TRBD1 TRBJ1-4 TRBV6-6 - TGTGCCAGCAGGAACCCAGGGGGTGGTGAAAAACTGTTTTTT CASRNPGGGEKLFF
TRBD2 TRBJ2-3 TRBV27 - TGTGCCAGCAGTTTAGGGGGTGGCGGGAGGACCACAGATACGCAGTATTTT CASSLGGGGRTTDTQYF
- TRBJ1-4 TRBV28 - TGTGCCAGCACGGGGGCGTTGGTTGAAAAACTGTTTTTT CASTGALVEKLFF
- TRBJ2-7 TRBV18 - TGTGCCAGCTCACCGAGTCCCAGAAGCTCCTACGAGCAGTACTTC CASSPSPRSSYEQYF
- TRBJ2-7 TRBV19 - TGTGCCAGTAGTACTCCCCCGGGGCAGAGACACGAGCAGTACTTC CASSTPPGQRHEQYF
- TRBJ2-2 TRBV7-2 - TGTGCCAGCACTTGGGGGCCGAACACCGGGGAGCTGTTTTTT CASTWGPNTGELFF
TRBD1 TRBJ1-4 TRBV5-4 - TGTGCCAGCAGCTCGCACCGGGACAGGGATGAAAAACTGTTTTTT CASSSHRDRDEKLFF
- TRBJ2-3 TRBV6-4 - TGTGCCAGCAGTGACGTACAGGGTGATACGCAGTATTTT CASSDVQGDTQYF
TRBD1 TRBJ1-2 TRBV6-1 - TGTGCCAGCAGTGTTCGGCGCGGGACAGGGGACTATGGCTACACCTTC CASSVRRGTGDYGYTF
- TRBJ1-1 TRBV4-3 - TGCGCCAGCAGCCGAGATCACCGGACTGAAGCTTTCTTT CASSRDHRTEAFF
- TRBJ2-7 TRBV19 - TGTGCCAGTAGTATGCAGAACTACGAGCAGTACTTC CASSMQNYEQYF
- TRBJ1-1 TRBV5-1 - TGCGCCAGCAGCGCCTGGGCCAACAGGAACACTGAAGCTTTCTTT CASSAWANRNTEAFF
TRBD1 TRBJ2-2 TRBV15 once TGTGCCACCAGTGCTAAGGGCGCCGGGACAGGGCTACGAATCACCGGGGAGCTGTTTTTT CATSAKGAGTGLRITGELFF
- TRBJ2-7 TRBV13 - TGTGCCAGCAGCTTAGGATCCGAGCAGTACTTC CASSLGSEQYF
TRBD2 TRBJ2-1 TRBV11-2 once TGTGCCAGCAGCCAGCTAGCGGGATCCTACAATGAGCAGTTCTTC CASSQLAGSYNEQFF
TRBD1 TRBJ1-1 TRBV5-1 - TGCGCCAGCAGCTTGAATATCGGGACAGGACGAACAACTGAAGCTTTCTTT CASSLNIGTGRTTEAFF
- TRBJ2-7 TRBV29-1 - TGCAGCGTTGAAGATTCCCGGACTCGCGAGCAGTACTTC CSVEDSRTREQYF
TRBD1 TRBJ2-7 TRBV10-3 - TGTGCCATCAGTCAGGGACAGGGCCGGGGGGACTACGAGCAGTACTTC CAISQGQGRGDYEQYF
- TRBJ1-5 TRBV27 - TGTGCCAGCAGTTCGGCCAGGCGGAGCAATCAGCCCCAGCATTTT CASSSARRSNQPQHF
- TRBJ1-1 TRBV7-8 few TGTGCCAGCAACCTTGGGGGCGGAGATGAAGCTTTCTTT CASNLGGGDEAFF
- TRBJ1-1 TRBV7-9 - TGTGCCAGCAGCTTACAGACGGTGGGGAAGACTGAAGCTTTCTTT CASSLQTVGKTEAFF
- TRBJ2-6 TRBV5-1 - TGCGCCAGCAGCCCCCAAGGGGGGGCCAACGTCCTGACTTTC CASSPQGGANVLTF
- TRBJ1-5 TRBV7-9 few TGTGCCAGTAGTGAAGGCCCCACCTGGGGCAATCAGCCCCAGCATTTT CASSEGPTWGNQPQHF
- TRBJ2-7 TRBV18 - TGTGCCAGCTCACCACCCGGACTCAACGAGCAGTACTTC CASSPPGLNEQYF
- TRBJ1-1 TRBV2 - TGTGCCAGCAGACAGTACACTGAAGCTTTCTTT CASRQYTEAFF
- TRBJ1-1 TRBV6-6 - TGTGCCAGCAGTCGTGGACTGAATCGGGGGAACACTGAAGCTTTCTTT CASSRGLNRGNTEAFF
- TRBJ2-3 TRBV5-1 - TGCGCCAGCAGCCCCGGCAACCCTAATCAGCCCCAGTATTTT CASSPGNPNQPQYF
TRBD1 TRBJ2-7 TRBV7-2 - TGTGCCAGCAGCTTACGACAGGGGTTCGGGGTTCGGCTGTACTTC CASSLRQGFGVRLYF
TRBD1 TRBJ1-1 TRBV19 - TGTGCCAGTAGTCCCTGGGACAGGCTGGAGAACACTGAAGCTTTCTTT CASSPWDRLENTEAFF
- TRBJ1-4 TRBV11-2 - TGTGCCAGCAGCTTATCTGGGAGGCACGGAGTTGAAAAACTGTTTTTT CASSLSGRHGVEKLFF
TRBD1 TRBJ2-7 TRBV11-2 few TGTGCCAGCAGCCCTCTACAGGGGCGGCACGAGCAGTACTTC CASSPLQGRHEQYF
- TRBJ2-3 TRBV4-3 once TGCGCCAGCAGCCAAGCGCGAAATACGCAGTATTTT CASSQARNTQYF
- TRBJ2-7 TRBV7-9 - TGTGCCAGCAGCGGAAGCGTAACAGGGAGTCCCTACGAGCAGTACTTC CASSGSVTGSPYEQYF
- TRBJ2-5 TRBV10-3 - TGTGCCATCAGCCAGGGACAAGAGACCCAGTACTTC CAISQGQETQYF
TRBD2 TRBJ2-1 TRBV7-9 - TGTGCCAGCAGCTTAATGGGGACTAGCGGTAACAATGAGCAGTTCTTC CASSLMGTSGNNEQFF
- TRBJ2-2 TRBV14 once TGTGCCAGCAGCCAAGTAGCGGAGGACACCGGGGAGCTGTTTTTT CASSQVAEDTGELFF
- TRBJ1-3 TRBV19 - TGTGCCAGTAGTGTACAGCCTGGCACTGGAAACACCATATATTTT CASSVQPGTGNTIYF
- TRBJ2-2 TRBV7-7 once TGTGCTAGCAGTCCTTCTTCGACCGGGGAGCTGTTTTTT CASSPSSTGELFF
- TRBJ2-7 TRBV2 - TGTGCCAGCAGTGAAGTCAACGCTTGGGAGCAGTACTTC CASSEVNAWEQYF
- TRBJ1-6 TRBV19 once TGTGCCAGTAGTATAGATGGGCAGGCCCCCCTCCACTTT CASSIDGQAPLHF
- TRBJ2-2 TRBV29-1 - TGCAGCGTAGGACAGTACACCGGGGAGCTGTTTTTT CSVGQYTGELFF
TRBD2 TRBJ2-1 TRBV28 - TGTGCCAGCACCCTGCCCCTTACTAGCGGGAGGGCCTTCACCTCCAGGGAGCAGTTCTTC CASTLPLTSGRAFTSREQFF
- TRBJ1-2 TRBV6-6 - TGTGCCAGCAGTTACCGACAGAGCGATTATGGCTACACCTTC CASSYRQSDYGYTF
TRBD1 TRBJ2-4 TRBV14 - TGTGCCAGCAGCCTTGACAGGGGAAACATTCAGTACTTC CASSLDRGNIQYF
- TRBJ2-7 TRBV7-5 - TGTGCCAGAAGCTTAGAGGGGACTAGCGGGGGGGACGAGCAGTACTTC CARSLEGTSGGDEQYF
TRBD2 TRBJ2-3 TRBV19 - TGTGCCAGTAGTCTTGGACTAGCGGGGGGACGCACAGATACGCAGTATTTT CASSLGLAGGRTDTQYF
- TRBJ1-1 TRBV7-9 few TGTGCCAGCAGCTTAGACCTTGAAGCTTTCTTT CASSLDLEAFF
TRBD1 TRBJ2-5 TRBV5-1 few TGCGCCAGCAGCTTGTGGGACAGGGGGCAGAAGACCCAGTACTTC CASSLWDRGQKTQYF
- TRBJ2-5 TRBV28 once TGTGCCAGCAGTTTAATTACCTCAACCCAGTACTTC CASSLITSTQYF